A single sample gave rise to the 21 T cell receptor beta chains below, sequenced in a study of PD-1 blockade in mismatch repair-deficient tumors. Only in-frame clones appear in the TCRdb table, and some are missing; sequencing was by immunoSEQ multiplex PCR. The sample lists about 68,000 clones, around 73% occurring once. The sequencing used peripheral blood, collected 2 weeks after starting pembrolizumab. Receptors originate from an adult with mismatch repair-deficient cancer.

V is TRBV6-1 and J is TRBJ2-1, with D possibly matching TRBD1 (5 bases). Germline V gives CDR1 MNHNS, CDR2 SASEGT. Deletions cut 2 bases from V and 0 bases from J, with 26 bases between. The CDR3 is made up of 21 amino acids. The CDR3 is CASSERRGHETFLSSYNEQFF. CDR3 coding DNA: TGTGCCAGCAGTGAAAGAAGGGGCCACGAGACATTCTTAAGCTCCTACAATGAGCAGTTCTTC.

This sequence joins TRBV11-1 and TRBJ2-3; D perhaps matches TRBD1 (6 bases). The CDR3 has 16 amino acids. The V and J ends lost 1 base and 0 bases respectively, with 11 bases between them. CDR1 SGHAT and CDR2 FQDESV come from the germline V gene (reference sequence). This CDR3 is CASSLERGTSTDTQYF. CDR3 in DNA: TGTGCCAGCAGCTTAGAGAGGGGGACGAGCACAGATACGCAGTATTTT.

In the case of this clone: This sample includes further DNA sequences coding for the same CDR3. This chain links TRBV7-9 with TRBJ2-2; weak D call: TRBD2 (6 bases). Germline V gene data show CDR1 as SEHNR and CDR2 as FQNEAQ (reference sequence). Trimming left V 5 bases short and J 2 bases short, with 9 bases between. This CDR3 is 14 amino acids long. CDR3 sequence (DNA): TGTGCCAGCAGCAGGGACTTAAACACCGGGGAGCTGTTTTTT. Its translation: CASSRDLNTGELFF.

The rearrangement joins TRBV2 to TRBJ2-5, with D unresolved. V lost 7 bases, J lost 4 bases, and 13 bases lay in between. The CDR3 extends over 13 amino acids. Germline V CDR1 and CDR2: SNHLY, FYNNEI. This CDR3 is CASTLKGGETQYF. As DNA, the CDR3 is TGTGCCAGCACCTTAAAGGGTGGAGAGACCCAGTACTTC.

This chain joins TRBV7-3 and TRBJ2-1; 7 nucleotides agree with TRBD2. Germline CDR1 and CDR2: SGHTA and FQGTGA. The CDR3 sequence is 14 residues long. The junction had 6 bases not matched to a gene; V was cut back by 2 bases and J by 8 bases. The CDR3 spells CASSLGSSGDEQFF. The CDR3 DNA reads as TGTGCCAGCAGCTTAGGCTCTAGCGGCGATGAGCAGTTCTTC.

The CDR3 spells CASSLNPTGHEQFF. CDR3 bases: TGTGCCAGCAGCTTAAACCCCACGGGGCACGAGCAGTTCTTC. The chain employs TRBV11-3 and TRBJ2-1; either TRBD1 or TRBD2 may supply D (5 bases each). The CDR3 consists of 14 residues. Trimming stripped 2 bases from V and 10 bases from J, with 15 bases between. The germline V gene encodes CDR1 SGHNT and CDR2 YENEEA.

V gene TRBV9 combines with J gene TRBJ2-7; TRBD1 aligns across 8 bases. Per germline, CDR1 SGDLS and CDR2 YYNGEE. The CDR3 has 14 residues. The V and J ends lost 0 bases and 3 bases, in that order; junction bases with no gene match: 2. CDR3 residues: CASSVADRGYEQYF. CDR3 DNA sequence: TGTGCCAGCAGCGTAGCTGACAGGGGCTACGAGCAGTACTTC. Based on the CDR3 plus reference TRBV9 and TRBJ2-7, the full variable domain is DSGVTQTPKHLITATGQRVTLRCSPRSGDLSVYWYQQSLDQGLQFLIQYYNGEERAKGNILERFSAQQFPDLHSELNLSSLELGDSALYFCASSVADRGYEQYFGPGTRLTVT.

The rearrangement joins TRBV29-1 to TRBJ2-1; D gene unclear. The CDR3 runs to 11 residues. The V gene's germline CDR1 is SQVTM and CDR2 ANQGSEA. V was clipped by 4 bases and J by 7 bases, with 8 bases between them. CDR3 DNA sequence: TGCAGCGTTGGAGAGTTAAATGAGCAGTTCTTC. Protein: CSVGELNEQFF.

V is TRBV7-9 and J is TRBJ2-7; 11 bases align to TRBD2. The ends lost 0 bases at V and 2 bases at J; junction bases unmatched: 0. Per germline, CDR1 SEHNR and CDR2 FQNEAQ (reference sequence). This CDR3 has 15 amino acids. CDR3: CASSLALAGAYEQYF. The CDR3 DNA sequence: TGTGCCAGCAGCTTAGCACTAGCGGGGGCCTACGAGCAGTACTTC.

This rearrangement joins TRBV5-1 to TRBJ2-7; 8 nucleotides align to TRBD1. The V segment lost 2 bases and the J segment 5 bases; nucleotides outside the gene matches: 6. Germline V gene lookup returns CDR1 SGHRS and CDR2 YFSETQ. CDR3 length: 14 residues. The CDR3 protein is CASSLRQGSDEQYF. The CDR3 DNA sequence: TGCGCCAGCAGCTTAAGACAGGGGTCGGACGAGCAGTACTTC.

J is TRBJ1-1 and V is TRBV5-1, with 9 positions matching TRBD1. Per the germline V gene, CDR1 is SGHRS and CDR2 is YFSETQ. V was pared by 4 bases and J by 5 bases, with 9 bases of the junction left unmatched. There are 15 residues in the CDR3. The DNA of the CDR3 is TGCGCCAGCAGCGAATCCGGGACAGGGATGACTGAAGCTTTCTTT. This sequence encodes CASSESGTGMTEAFF.

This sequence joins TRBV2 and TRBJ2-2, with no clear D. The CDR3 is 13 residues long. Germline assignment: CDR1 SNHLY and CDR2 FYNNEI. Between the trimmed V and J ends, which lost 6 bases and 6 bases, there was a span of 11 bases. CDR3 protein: CASSMVSAGELFF. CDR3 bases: TGTGCCAGCAGCATGGTGTCGGCCGGGGAGCTGTTTTTT.

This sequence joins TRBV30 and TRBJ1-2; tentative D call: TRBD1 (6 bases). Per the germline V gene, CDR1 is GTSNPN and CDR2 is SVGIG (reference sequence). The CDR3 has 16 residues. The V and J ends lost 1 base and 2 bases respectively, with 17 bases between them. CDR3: CAWSGDYRARNYGYTF. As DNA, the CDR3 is TGTGCCTGGAGTGGGGACTACAGGGCCCGAAACTATGGCTACACCTTC.

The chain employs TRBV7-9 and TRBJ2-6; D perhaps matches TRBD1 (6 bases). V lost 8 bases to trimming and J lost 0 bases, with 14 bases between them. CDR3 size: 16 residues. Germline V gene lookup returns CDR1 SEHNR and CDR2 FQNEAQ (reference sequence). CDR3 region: CASAPTGRSGANVLTF. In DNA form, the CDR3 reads TGTGCCAGCGCACCGACAGGACGCTCTGGGGCCAACGTCCTGACTTTC.

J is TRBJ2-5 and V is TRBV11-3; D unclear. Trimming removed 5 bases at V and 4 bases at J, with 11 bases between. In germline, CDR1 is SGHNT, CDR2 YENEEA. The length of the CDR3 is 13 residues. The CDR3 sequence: CASSLHRLETQYF. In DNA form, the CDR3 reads TGTGCCAGCAGCCTCCATCGTTTAGAGACCCAGTACTTC.

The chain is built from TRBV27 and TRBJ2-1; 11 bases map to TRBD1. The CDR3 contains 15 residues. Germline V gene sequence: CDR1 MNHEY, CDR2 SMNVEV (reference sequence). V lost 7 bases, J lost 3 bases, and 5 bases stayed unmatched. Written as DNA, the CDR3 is TGTGCCAGCACCAGGACAGGGGGCATCTACAATGAGCAGTTCTTC. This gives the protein CASTRTGGIYNEQFF.

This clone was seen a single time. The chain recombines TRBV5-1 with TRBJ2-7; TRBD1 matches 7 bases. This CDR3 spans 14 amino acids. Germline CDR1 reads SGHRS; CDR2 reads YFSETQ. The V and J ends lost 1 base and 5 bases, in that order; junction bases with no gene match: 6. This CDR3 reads CASSLWGQLNEQYF. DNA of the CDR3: TGCGCCAGCAGCTTGTGGGGACAGCTCAACGAGCAGTACTTC.

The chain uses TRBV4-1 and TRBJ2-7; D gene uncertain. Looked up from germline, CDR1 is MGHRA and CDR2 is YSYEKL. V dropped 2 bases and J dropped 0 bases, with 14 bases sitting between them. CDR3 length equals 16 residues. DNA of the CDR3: TGCGCCAGCAGCCAAATGCTAAGAAGGAGCTCCTACGAGCAGTACTTC. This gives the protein CASSQMLRRSSYEQYF.

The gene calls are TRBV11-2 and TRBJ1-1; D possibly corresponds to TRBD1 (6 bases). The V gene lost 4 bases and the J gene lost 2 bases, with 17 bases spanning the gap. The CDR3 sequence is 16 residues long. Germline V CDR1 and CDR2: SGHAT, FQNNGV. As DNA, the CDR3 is TGTGCCAGCAGCTCCTTACTAGGGGGGGGTAACACTGAAGCTTTCTTT. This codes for CASSSLLGGGNTEAFF.

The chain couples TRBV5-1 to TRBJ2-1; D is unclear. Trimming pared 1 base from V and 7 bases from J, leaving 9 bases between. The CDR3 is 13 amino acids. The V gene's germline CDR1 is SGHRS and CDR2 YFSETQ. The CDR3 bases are TGCGCCAGCAGCTTGCCCAGTAAGAATGAGCAGTTCTTC. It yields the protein CASSLPSKNEQFF.

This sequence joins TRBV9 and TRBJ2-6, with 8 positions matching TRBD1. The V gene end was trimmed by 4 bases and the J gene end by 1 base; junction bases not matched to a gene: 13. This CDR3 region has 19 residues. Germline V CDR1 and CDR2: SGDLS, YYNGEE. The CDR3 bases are TGTGCCAGCAGCCCCGAGACAGGGGTTATTCTGTCTGGGGCCAACGTCCTGACTTTC. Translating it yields CASSPETGVILSGANVLTF.